This TCR beta chain was observed in a study of response to subunit inactivated influenza vaccine. Study-wide results and caveats: The authors put forward the suggestion that each seasonal influenza vaccination may bring in only a limited number of new T cells.

V gave up 0 bases and J gave up 10 bases, with 22 bases separating them. Germline lookup yields CDR1 DFQATT and CDR2 SNEGSKA (reference sequence). CDR3 length: 16 residues. This clonotype has just a few counts. Its antigen remains unknown. MiXCR was run by TCRdb on the RT-PCR reads, yielding one entry per CDR3 protein. The table lists roughly 700,000 distinct CDR3 sequences, roughly 14% of them singletons. This chain uses TRBV20-1 with TRBJ1-5, with a weak D call TRBD1 (6 bases). The receptor comes from a man aged 45-65 years who received an inactivated influenza vaccine. The sequencing here drew on PBMCs from blood, taken about 12 days after vaccination. The CDR3: CSARDGGRGNRSPQHF. CDR3 nucleotides: TGCAGTGCTAGAGATGGGGGCAGGGGAAATCGGAGTCCCCAGCATTTT.